A single T cell receptor (beta chain) is shown here with its context. This clone was observed a few times. Which antigen it targets is not known. Base qualities are not recorded, but no much larger clone differs from it by a single base. This specimen comes from a study of cytomegalovirus exposure and HLA in healthy donors listed by TCRdb under 2017. As for the study more broadly: An earlier analysis of a few hundred of the donors reported over 250 Gb of sequence data and 95 million to 140 million unique TCR beta sequences obtained from around 180 million T cells. The study aimed to test whether cataloging public T cell receptors could reveal signatures of past pathogen exposure. Of the 300 to 500 genotyped donors, 70% to 90% were placed in the genetic ancestry cluster associated with self-reported Caucasian donors. A separate validation cohort of roughly 130 different subjects was used in addition to the approximately 610-subject first cohort. To study patterns of TCR occurrence, a later analysis re-analyzed previously published TCR beta repertoires from 666 donors and added high-resolution HLA genotyping. Donor age, sex, ethnicity and CMV serostatus were compiled together with the repertoire data. A later genetic analysis took genome-wide SNP genotypes for about 65% of the roughly 670 donors and used that subset as a discovery cohort. Several DR-DQ haplotypes were treated as single units for association and clustering because of strong linkage in the cohort. The number of donors typed differed by locus, with 629-630 for A, B, C, DRB1 and DQB1, 522 for DQA1, about 610 for DPA1, and some 440 for DPB1. Every discovery cohort repertoire had been produced on one sequencing platform. Among about 400 genotyped donors of the cohort, an average of approximately 240,000 unique TCR beta nucleotide sequences was sequenced per donor, of which 15% to 20% were non-productive. The study used immunosequencing to profile the T cell repertoires of more than 650 subjects and linked those repertoires to cytomegalovirus serostatus. The study combined high-throughput TCR immunosequencing, statistical association of individual TCRs with disease status, and machine learning to predict cytomegalovirus infection status. An early release that covered several hundred HLA-typed donors contained about 300 gigabases of sequencing data and tens of millions of unique TCR sequences. Class I and class II HLA loci were covered by the typing at four-digit resolution. The later analysis used no new phenotypic data to find candidate immune exposures, relying instead on TCR beta sequences and their occurrence across donors. An earlier analysis of roughly 580 of the donors used high-throughput TCR beta sequencing to judge whether each TCR beta V gene segment behaved as functional or pseudogenic.

Library preparation employed the immunoSEQ multiplex PCR assay. A mixture of 60 forward primers for TCR Vbeta segments and 13 reverse primers for TCR Jbeta segments was used in the multiplex PCR. The CDR3 region of rearranged TCR beta genes was amplified from genomic DNA by a multiplex PCR assay. On the Illumina HiSeq System, the amplified TCR beta libraries were sequenced as 87-base-pair reads. The original methods were these. A later analysis tallied approximately 87 million unique TCR beta chains across the approximately 670 repertoires, and roughly 11 million of those chains were shared by two or more donors. Raw reads were error-corrected and collapsed into unique sequences by a nearest-neighbor algorithm in which closely related sequences were merged to remove PCR and sequencing errors. Alignment of CDR3 sequences to IMGT reference sequences was used to assign V, D and J gene segments. For a sequence to be retained, a match of at least six nucleotides was required to both a V gene segment and a J gene segment. A rearrangement was called productive if the CDR3 had no stop codons and remained in frame with V and J, and every other rearrangement was called non-productive. CDR3 was defined according to IMGT convention as the region running from the second conserved V-encoded cysteine to the conserved J-encoded phenylalanine. The earlier analysis of 587 of the donors excluded sequences that lacked an unambiguous match to a single V gene segment. An earlier analysis of 587 of the donors called V segments functional above 56.7% productive rearrangements and segregating when the between-donor standard deviation exceeded 5%. A statistical classification framework was built to diagnose cytomegalovirus status from the catalog of TCR beta chain sequences. A later analysis assigned V and J genes by comparing TCR nucleotide sequences with IMGT/GENE-DB human TR gene sequences. The TCRdist pipeline was used in a later analysis to assign CDR3 sequences and most-parsimonious VDJ recombination scenarios. In a later analysis, each TCR beta chain was defined by its CDR3 amino acid sequence together with its V-gene family, and reads lacking a unique V-gene family were excluded. In a later analysis, 550 to 650 highly shared, low-generation-probability nucleotide sequences were removed to address suspected cross-contamination and a sequencing artifact. A later analysis calculated a clonal expansion index for each public chain from normalized within-repertoire ranks of inferred template counts. A later analysis computed generation probabilities with a VDJ recombination model fitted to out-of-frame rearrangements, and checked the results against IGoR. In a later analysis, hypergeometric tests were used to score TCR-TCR, TCR-HLA and TCR-CMV co-occurrence, with a repertoire-size bias correction applied to TCR pairs. To estimate false discovery rates, a later analysis permuted the HLA or CMV assignments 20 times. In a later analysis, co-occurring TCRs were grouped using DBSCAN, and TCRdist sequence similarity was added for clustering within HLA-allele-positive subsets. Co-occurrence clustering excluded repertoires with fewer than 30,000 or more than 120,000 public chains, plus five with anomalous nucleotide sharing. TCRdb's version of the immuneACCESS table is confined to in-frame rearrangements and falls short of the full clone set. An unresolved V gene accounts for under half of the shortfall where checked; the remainder is of unknown origin. V, J and clone size are taken as reported in that table, and D and trimming were inferred from the DNA itself. This sample holds around 150,000 clones; about four fifths were observed only once. Together, the top ten hold approximately 4.3% of the sample.

The investigation overall reported the following: Assigning TCR associations to individual alleles was difficult when HLA alleles, especially DR and DQ, strongly co-occurred. The study gave a list of some 150 TCR beta chains associated with cytomegalovirus. Because the 87-base-pair reads could not distinguish some IMGT-functional V segments, including TRBV6-2 and TRBV6-3, those segments were excluded. HLA typing was unavailable for some donors at each locus, so association tests used only the typed subset. In an earlier analysis of some 550 of the donors, most TCR beta V segments were observed in productive rearrangements about 87% or about 30% of the time, broadly matching IMGT annotations. Immune exposure information for the cohort was limited to CMV serostatus. In vitro tests confirmed that three of the cytomegalovirus-associated TCR beta chains recognize cytomegalovirus antigens. Roughly uniform sequencing depth across donors was assumed in presence/absence analyses, although this assumption may not hold. Across donors, most TCR sequences were observed very rarely, whereas some public TCRs were present in many individuals. Most CMV-associated TCR beta chains appeared to be HLA-restricted in a later analysis, and the HLA associations seemed to be driven largely by CMV exposure. According to a later analysis, TCR association rates differed among HLA loci, with DRB1 alleles showing the most associated TCRs and HLA-C alleles showing the fewest. This cohort had only TCR beta chains sequenced, and the lack of alpha or paired-chain data limited which features could be detected. In a later analysis, around 17,000 TCR beta sequences were associated with specific HLA alleles at a false discovery rate of 0.05. The authors suggested that the approach could potentially be generalized to other disease states and immunological phenotypes. Compared with the roughly 670-donor mean, donors in an Asian-associated ancestry cluster had fewer N-insertions in productive TCRs, according to a later genetic analysis. A cluster of highly shared sequence variants was judged likely to represent a technical artifact of the sequencing pipeline. Several of the top co-occurrence clusters appeared to be linked to parvovirus B19, influenza, CMV and Epstein-Barr virus, according to a later analysis. A further reported finding was that TCR beta sequences accurately predicted the HLA-A and HLA-B alleles for most subjects in the first cohort. A later analysis found that HLA-associated TCR beta chains were more clonally expanded and had lower generation probabilities than equally common non-associated chains. The classifier was reported to diagnose cytomegalovirus status with high specificity and sensitivity in both the original cohort and the validation cohort. Linkage disequilibrium might explain the correlated functional status among segregating V segments, but an unknown experimental factor could not be ruled out. V-gene and J-gene trimming of TCR beta chains was associated with a missense DCLRE1C variant in a later genetic analysis, and the association was replicated in an independent cohort. Roughly 15 rarely observed V segments, including chromosome 9 orphons, were excluded from the earlier analysis of a few hundred of the donors because counts were too low.

The cohort consisted of hundreds of healthy bone marrow donors. At the time of sampling, every cohort member was nominally healthy, though immune exposures that went unrecorded were likely present. Of the 690 or so cohort members, just under 300 had a positive CMV serostatus and roughly 370 had a negative one, while no CMV serostatus was recorded for the donor. A peripheral blood sample was collected from each donor, and TCR beta sequencing was performed on peripheral blood mononuclear cells. The Qiagen DNeasy Blood Extraction Kit was used to extract genomic DNA from the blood cell samples. Trimming costs V 0 bases and J 2 bases, and their ends lie 8 bases apart. CDR1 is given as MGHRA and CDR2 as YSYEKL, both from the germline V gene. The CDR3 holds 14 amino acids from the cysteine to the phenylalanine. This entry keeps only the CDR3 DNA: 42 bases, framed from base 1.

The sample taken for sequencing was PBMCs. The receptor was derived from a man aged 25-45 years in good health. Rearrangement joined TRBV4-1 to TRBJ2-7; confidence is insufficient to name the D gene. The CDR3 here reads CASSQEGRTYEQYF. The DNA sequence is as follows: TGCGCCAGCAGCCAAGAGGGCAGGACCTACGAGCAGTACTTC.